A selection of T cell receptor beta chains follows, all from one sample in a study of T cells in Graves' hyperthyroidism and ophthalmopathy. One entry per CDR3 protein, called by TCRdb with MiXCR from the multiplex PCR reads. Among under 350,000 distinct CDR3 sequences listed, around 20% were seen once. Sequenced input: blood. These receptors were taken from a woman aged 45 to 65 with Graves' hyperthyroidism. Both conserved end residues are part of each CDR3. The order of the fields is clone size, J gene, D gene, V gene, CDR3 DNA, CDR3 protein. D genes are given only for firm matches. Some rows mark clone size as missing; the rest say once, few, many or name a class of expanded clone.

many TRBJ1-1 - TRBV10-3 TGTGCCATCAGTGAGTCAGGGGGAGGTTTGAACACTGAAGCTTTCTTT CAISESGGGLNTEAFF
many TRBJ1-2 - TRBV11-2 TGTGCCAGCAGCTTAAGAGAAACAGGGAGTAGGGGCGAGGGCTACACCTTC CASSLRETGSRGEGYTF
many TRBJ2-7 TRBD1 TRBV5-1 TGCGCCAGCGGGACAGGGGGCAACGAGCAGTACTTC CASGTGGNEQYF
- TRBJ1-6 - TRBV19 TGTGCCAGTAGTATCGAGGCCCCAGGTTCACCCCTCCACTTT CASSIEAPGSPLHF
- TRBJ2-5 TRBD1 TRBV3-1 TGTGCCAGCAGCCAATTTGACAGGGGGCGCCAAGAGACCCAGTACTTC CASSQFDRGRQETQYF
many TRBJ2-6 TRBD1 TRBV11-3 TGTGCCAGCAGCTCCTACAGGGGGTCCTTGAAGTCTGGGGCCAACGTCCTGACTTTC CASSSYRGSLKSGANVLTF
- TRBJ2-1 - TRBV19 TGTGCCAGTAGTATTCTCATTCACAATGAGCAGTTCTTC CASSILIHNEQFF
many TRBJ1-1 TRBD1 TRBV27 TGTGCCAGCAGTATTAACCAGGGGGGCACTGAAGCTTTCTTT CASSINQGGTEAFF
many TRBJ2-3 - TRBV24-1 TGTGCCACCAAAACGGGGCGGGACACAGATACGCAGTATTTT CATKTGRDTDTQYF
many TRBJ1-2 TRBD1 TRBV5-1 TGCGCCAGCAGCTTGGGACAGGGGCGCGGTGGCTACACCTTC CASSLGQGRGGYTF
few TRBJ1-2 TRBD1 TRBV20-1 TGCAGTGTACGGACAGGCTCTGCTTATGGCTACACCTTC CSVRTGSAYGYTF
many TRBJ2-5 - TRBV30 TGTGCCTGGAGTGTACCGATCTCGCGGGGGACCCAGTACTTC CAWSVPISRGTQYF
- TRBJ2-2 - TRBV19 TGTGCCAGTAGTATTGGCGGGGAGCTGTTTTTT CASSIGGELFF
many TRBJ2-2 - TRBV19 TGTGCCAGTAGCAAATCCCTGCCGCTCGTGGGGACATACACCGGGGAGCTGTTTTTT CASSKSLPLVGTYTGELFF